These 2 T cell receptor beta chains were all obtained from the same sample, sequenced in a study of CD8 T cells in ankylosing spondylitis. TCRdb reprocessed the 5' RACE reads with MiXCR, giving one entry per CDR3 protein. The data show about 130,000 distinct CDR3 sequences, about an eighth seen once. The specimen sequenced was blood, either unsorted or a sorted T cell fraction (not recorded which). These receptor sequences come from a female donor with ankylosing spondylitis or in good health (not recorded which).

This clonotype was picked up many times. The rearrangement joins TRBV5-6 to TRBJ2-2, with D perhaps TRBD1 (5 bases). The V end was cut by 4 bases, the J end by 5 bases, with 15 bases between. The CDR3 contains 15 residues. Germline-derived CDR1 and CDR2 are SGHDT and YYEEEE. The CDR3 DNA follows: TGTGCCAGCAGCGCCGTATCCAGGGATACCGGGGAGCTGTTTTTT. Translated: CASSAVSRDTGELFF.

This clonotype was seen at least ten times. V is TRBV4-1 and J is TRBJ2-1; D is possibly TRBD2 (7 bases). The CDR3 has 17 amino acids. V was shortened by 4 bases and J by 2 bases, with 18 bases between the two germline ends. The germline CDR1 and CDR2 sequences are MGHRA and YSYEKL. CDR3 bases: TGCGCCAGCAGCCGAGTGGGGGGGCGAAGCGCCTACAATGAGCAGTTCTTC. Its protein product is CASSRVGGRSAYNEQFF.